Presented here are 21 T cell receptor beta chains from one specimen sequenced in a study of cytomegalovirus exposure and HLA in healthy donors. PCR amplification relied on 60 Vbeta primers (plus 13 Jbeta primers). Sequencing was performed with immunoSEQ multiplex PCR; in TCRdb, only in-frame clones are kept and a portion is missing. The data show approximately 220,000 clones, with almost 80% seen just once and approximately 2% held by the top ten. Sequencing was done on a sample of PBMCs. These receptor sequences come from a male donor in good health and CMV-seronegative.

This chain's CDR3 is CANARVNTEAFF. CDR3 in DNA: TGTGCCAACGCTCGGGTGAACACTGAAGCTTTCTTT. The chain recombines TRBV2 with TRBJ1-1; D remains ambiguous. Germline CDR1 reads SNHLY; CDR2 reads FYNNEI. The germline V and J ends were trimmed by 10 bases and 0 bases, with 9 bases remaining between them. CDR3 length equals 12 residues.

The genes are TRBV28 and TRBJ2-6, with D tentatively TRBD2 (5 bases). The CDR3 is 17 residues long. CDR1 and CDR2 (germline): MDHEN, SYDVKM. V lost 6 bases and J lost 0, with 15 bases in between. The CDR3, as DNA: TGTGCCAGCAGCCCCCGAATGGGAGACTCTGGGGCCAACGTCCTGACTTTC. It translates to CASSPRMGDSGANVLTF.

The rearrangement links TRBV5-4 to TRBJ2-1; 8 nucleotides line up with TRBD2. This CDR3 is built from 15 residues. Germline assignment: CDR1 SGHNT and CDR2 YYREEE (reference sequence). V shed 3 bases and J 9 bases; nucleotides not matched to a gene: 11. The DNA of the CDR3 is TGTGCCAGCAGCTCCAGTCCCGGGACTAGACTTGAGCAGTTCTTC. Translated: CASSSSPGTRLEQFF.

CDR3 residues: CASRIIDRGRNGYTF. The CDR3 DNA sequence: TGTGCCAGCAGGATAATAGACAGGGGGCGGAATGGCTACACCTTC. The chain uses TRBV28 and TRBJ1-2; 10 bases are shared with TRBD1. Germline assignment: CDR1 MDHEN and CDR2 SYDVKM. The CDR3 contains 15 residues. Losses at the gene ends were 6 bases for V and 6 bases for J; bases not matched to a gene: 10.

This chain connects TRBV7-6 to TRBJ2-3, with TRBD2 identical over 10 bases. With 1 base clipped from V and 0 bases from J, the junction kept 4 bases outside the gene matches. CDR3 length equals 17 residues. The germline V gene encodes CDR1 SGHVS and CDR2 FNYEAQ. CDR3 residues: CASSLGLAGASTDTQYF. Here the CDR3 DNA reads TGTGCCAGCAGCTTAGGTCTAGCGGGGGCCAGCACAGATACGCAGTATTTT.

This clone has only one observation. The chain uses TRBV6-4 and TRBJ2-6; the match to TRBD1 covers 8 bases. This CDR3 region has 20 residues. The V gene end was trimmed by 0 bases and the J gene end by 0 bases; junction bases not matched to a gene: 10. CDR1 MRHNA and CDR2 SNTAGT come from the germline V gene. The CDR3 sequence is CASSDSESRGPHSGANVLTF. CDR3 DNA sequence: TGTGCCAGCAGTGACTCGGAGAGCAGGGGGCCCCACTCTGGGGCCAACGTCCTGACTTTC.

The chain links TRBV13 to TRBJ2-5; D is perhaps TRBD2 (6 bases). Near its end, the DNA agrees better with TRBJ2-7, so the J call may be wrong. This CDR3 has 16 amino acids. Germline CDR1 reads PRHDT; CDR2 reads FYEKMQ (reference sequence). CDR3 sequence: CASSHEAGGYTYEQYF. The CDR3, as DNA: TGTGCCAGCAGCCATGAGGCCGGAGGGTACACCTACGAGCAGTACTTC.

This clone was counted once. This chain uses TRBV5-1 with TRBJ2-1; 12 nucleotides agree with TRBD2. V lost 4 bases to trimming and J lost 10 bases; unmatched junction nucleotides: 15. The CDR3 length is 17 residues. CDR1 is SGHRS, CDR2 YFSETQ, per germline. This chain's CDR3 is CASSTRLAGAVVSEQFF. The CDR3 bases are TGCGCCAGCAGCACGAGACTAGCGGGGGCGGTCGTGTCGGAGCAGTTCTTC.

The chain links TRBV6-6 to TRBJ1-5, with D possibly TRBD1 on 6 matching bases. Germline V gene data show CDR1 as MNHNY and CDR2 as SVGAGI (reference sequence). Trimming shortened V by 6 bases and J by 1 base, and 13 bases separated the two germline ends. This CDR3 has 15 residues. DNA for the CDR3: TGTGCCAGCAGATCGGACAGAACGAGCAATCAGCCCCAGCATTTT. It translates to CASRSDRTSNQPQHF.

The sample holds a few counts of this clone. This rearrangement joins TRBV27 to TRBJ2-7; 8 bases fit TRBD2. Germline V gene lookup returns CDR1 MNHEY and CDR2 SMNVEV (reference sequence). J was trimmed by 3 bases and V by 6 bases; bases with no gene match: 4. The CDR3 loop spans 13 amino acids. CDR3 DNA sequence: TGTGCCAGCAGCGCGACTAGCGTCTACGAGCAGTACTTC. Translated, it gives CASSATSVYEQYF.

This chain links TRBV2 with TRBJ2-3; 9 nucleotides agree with TRBD1. CDR3 length equals 13 residues. The V gene's germline CDR1 is SNHLY and CDR2 FYNNEI. V was pared by 7 bases and J by 3 bases, with 2 bases of the junction left unmatched. The CDR3 nucleotides read TGTGCCAGCACCGGGACAGGGACAGATACGCAGTATTTT. Its protein product is CASTGTGTDTQYF. Complete variable domain (other parts from reference TRBV2 and TRBJ2-3): EPEVTQTPSHQVTQMGQEVILRCVPISNHLYFYWYRQILGQKVEFLVSFYNNEISEKSEIFDDQFSVERPDGSNFTLKIRSTKLEDSAMYFCASTGTGTDTQYFGPGTRLTVL.

V and J are TRBV9 and TRBJ2-7; TRBD1 might be the D (6 bases). Between the trimmed V and J ends, which lost 0 bases and 2 bases, there was a span of 9 bases. CDR3 length: 14 amino acids. CDR1 is SGDLS and CDR2 is YYNGEE in the germline V gene. The CDR3 DNA follows: TGTGCCAGCAGCGTAGGAGGGGACACCTACGAGCAGTACTTC. Translation: CASSVGGDTYEQYF.

The V and J genes are TRBV27 and TRBJ2-3; weak D call: TRBD1 (5 bases). V was pared by 10 bases and J by 7 bases, with 21 bases between. The CDR3 totals 14 residues. Per germline, CDR1 MNHEY and CDR2 SMNVEV (reference sequence). The CDR3 here is CATSPRQLVYTQYF. CDR3 DNA: TGTGCCACCTCGCCGCGACAGTTAGTGTATACGCAGTATTTT.

The chain uses TRBV5-1 and TRBJ2-1, with TRBD2 matching 9 bases. V shed 2 bases and J 3 bases; nucleotides not matched to a gene: 6. The CDR3 totals 16 residues. CDR1 and CDR2 from the germline V gene are SGHRS and YFSETQ. The CDR3 spells CASSFTGLAFYNEQFF. The CDR3 DNA sequence: TGCGCCAGCAGCTTTACGGGACTAGCTTTCTACAATGAGCAGTTCTTC. The full variable domain, in which reference TRBV5-1 and TRBJ2-1 provide the parts outside the CDR3, is KAGVTQTPRYLIKTRGQQVTLSCSPISGHRSVSWYQQTPGQGLQFLFEYFSETQRNKGNFPGRFSGRQFSNSRSEMNVSTLELGDSALYLCASSFTGLAFYNEQFFGPGTRLTVL.

V and J are TRBV5-6 and TRBJ2-7, with D possibly matching TRBD2 (6 bases). This CDR3 spans 14 amino acids. Trimming cost V 3 bases and J 2 bases, with 12 bases left between them. Germline CDR1 and CDR2: SGHDT and YYEEEE. The CDR3 bases are TGTGCCAGCAGCTCCCGGGACTGGCCCTACGAGCAGTACTTC. Its translation is CASSSRDWPYEQYF.

This clone appeared a single time. The J gene is TRBJ2-3, the V gene TRBV27; 7 bases are shared with TRBD2. V gave up 3 bases and J gave up 4 bases; unmatched junction bases: 7. The CDR3 is 15 residues long. CDR1 is MNHEY and CDR2 is SMNVEV in the germline V gene (reference sequence). This CDR3 is CASSLVREIADTQYF. CDR3 DNA sequence: TGTGCCAGCAGTTTGGTGCGGGAGATCGCAGATACGCAGTATTTT.

The rearrangement joins TRBV5-5 to TRBJ2-5, with D perhaps matching TRBD1 (6 bases). V was cut by 4 bases and J by 2 bases, with 9 bases left in between. There are 13 residues in the CDR3. Germline V lookup: CDR1 SGHKS, CDR2 YYEKEE (reference sequence). CDR3 nucleotide sequence: TGTGCCAGCAGCCTCAGGGGACAAGAGACCCAGTACTTC. Its protein product is CASSLRGQETQYF. The variable domain in full, completed from reference TRBV5-5 and TRBJ2-5, reads DAGVTQSPTHLIKTRGQQVTLRCSPISGHKSVSWYQQVLGQGPQFIFQYYEKEERGRGNFPDRFSARQFPNYSSELNVNALLLGDSALYLCASSLRGQETQYFGPGTRLLVL.

This chain joins TRBV7-6 and TRBJ2-5, with 9 bases identical to TRBD1. With 2 bases clipped from V and 5 bases from J, the junction kept 3 bases outside the gene matches. The germline V gene has CDR1 SGHVS and CDR2 FNYEAQ. The CDR3 totals 14 residues. CDR3 in amino acids: CASSLPGTGETQYF. CDR3 nucleotide sequence: TGTGCCAGCAGCTTACCTGGGACAGGGGAGACCCAGTACTTC.

The chain links TRBV2 to TRBJ2-1, with a weak D call TRBD1 (5 bases). There are 13 residues in the CDR3. V dropped 6 bases and J dropped 8 bases, with 14 bases sitting between them. CDR1 is SNHLY, CDR2 FYNNEI, per germline. The CDR3 coding sequence is TGTGCCAGCAGATTTTCCAGGGTAGATGAGCAGTTCTTC. Translating gives CASRFSRVDEQFF.

This clone appeared once. This chain connects TRBV4-2 to TRBJ2-1; the match to TRBD2 covers 10 bases. Germline V gene lookup returns CDR1 LGHNA and CDR2 YNFKEQ. The CDR3 has 18 residues. V lost 3 bases, J lost 3 bases, and 11 bases stayed unmatched. CDR3: CASSHAQLAGVIYNEQFF. CDR3 in DNA: TGTGCCAGCAGCCACGCCCAGCTAGCGGGGGTTATCTACAATGAGCAGTTCTTC.

V and J are TRBV7-2 and TRBJ1-1; tentatively, D is TRBD1 (5 bases). V dropped 11 bases and J dropped 0 bases, with 16 bases sitting between them. The germline gives CDR1 SGHTA, CDR2 FQGNSA. The CDR3 extends over 14 amino acids. The CDR3 is CACLQGLMNTEAFF. CDR3 DNA sequence: TGTGCCTGTTTGCAGGGTCTGATGAACACTGAAGCTTTCTTT.